This T cell receptor beta chain was obtained from a study of cytomegalovirus exposure and HLA in healthy donors. On the study more broadly: Drawn from HLA-typed donors, approximately 85 million unique TCRs were held in an early data release. General study results and limits: For presence/absence analyses, sequencing depth was assumed to be roughly uniform across donors. Versus the roughly 700-donor mean, an Asian-associated ancestry cluster reportedly showed fewer N-insertions in a later analysis. Later analysis identified several of the most significant clusters that appeared linked to common viral pathogens.

The CDR3 consists of 14 residues. Trimming removed 6 bases from V and 3 bases from J; junction bases left unmatched: 4. The germline V gene has CDR1 MDHEN and CDR2 SYDVKM. Only a few counts were recorded for this clone. Antigen specificity is unknown. PCR was performed using 60 Vbeta and 13 Jbeta primers. Measured with immunoSEQ multiplex PCR; TCRdb has only the in-frame clones, and not every one. The sample shows about 180,000 clones, more than 65% of them seen only once. The chain uses TRBV28 and TRBJ1-2; 10 nucleotides agree with TRBD1. This TCR came from a woman aged 30 to 39 in good health and CMV-seropositive. The sequenced material came from PBMCs. CDR3 loop: CASRAGTGDYGYTF. CDR3 sequence (DNA): TGTGCCAGCAGGGCCGGGACAGGGGACTATGGCTACACCTTC.